Presented here are 19 T cell receptor beta chains from one specimen sequenced in a study of cytotoxic CD8 clonotypes in ibrutinib-treated CLL. Libraries were prepared by immunoSEQ multiplex PCR; TCRdb keeps only in-frame clonotypes and omits some of them. The data show around 330,000 clones, 60% to 80% seen once. The sequencing here drew on PBMCs, taken after 36 months of ibrutinib treatment. The receptors were gathered from a human donor with chronic lymphocytic leukemia.

In its sample, this clone was seen once. CDR3 in DNA: TGCAGCGCCGCCGGGTCCCGCAATGAGCAGTTCTTC. Amino acid sequence: CSAAGSRNEQFF. The chain is built from TRBV29-1 and TRBJ2-1; D is uncertain. Per the germline V gene, CDR1 is SQVTM and CDR2 is ANQGSEA. The CDR3 is 12 amino acids. V lost 7 bases to trimming and J lost 6 bases, with 13 bases between them.

This chain links TRBV6-1 with TRBJ2-5, with 7 bases lining up with TRBD1. This CDR3 comprises 14 residues. Germline assignment: CDR1 MNHNS and CDR2 SASEGT. J gave up 2 bases and V 5 bases, and 5 bases lay outside the gene matches. Written as DNA, the CDR3 is TGTGCCAGCAGTTGGACAGGTAAACAAGAGACCCAGTACTTC. It is translated as CASSWTGKQETQYF.

This clone was seen only a few times. This chain connects TRBV7-2 to TRBJ2-1, with D unclear. Germline loops: CDR1 SGHTA, CDR2 FQGNSA. V was shortened by 7 bases and J by 6 bases, with 13 bases between the two germline ends. This CDR3 is built from 13 residues. As DNA, the CDR3 is TGTGCCAGCAAGCCGGGCCCACCCAATGAGCAGTTCTTC. Its translation: CASKPGPPNEQFF.

The chain couples TRBV2 to TRBJ1-2, with 8 nucleotides matching TRBD1. CDR3 length equals 13 residues. V lost 6 bases to trimming and J lost 8 bases; unmatched junction nucleotides: 8. In germline, CDR1 is SNHLY, CDR2 FYNNEI. The CDR3 sequence: CASRIQGVQGYTF. CDR3 bases: TGTGCCAGCAGGATACAGGGGGTCCAAGGCTACACCTTC.

This chain connects TRBV9 to TRBJ2-5, with 7 bases identical to TRBD2. V was pared by 3 bases and J by 5 bases, with 10 bases of the junction left unmatched. The CDR3 sequence is 15 residues long. The germline V gene encodes CDR1 SGDLS and CDR2 YYNGEE. The DNA for the CDR3 is TGTGCCAGCAGCGCCGGGGAGGGTTCGCAGGAGACCCAGTACTTC. Translation: CASSAGEGSQETQYF.

The V and J genes are TRBV5-1 and TRBJ1-5, with 10 bases lining up with TRBD1. The germline V gene has CDR1 SGHRS and CDR2 YFSETQ. The CDR3 is 18 residues long. Unmatched junction bases numbered 11, after V lost 4 bases and J lost 1 base. The CDR3 sequence is CASSDRDRGFSSNQPQHF. The CDR3, as DNA: TGCGCCAGCAGCGACCGGGACAGGGGATTCTCAAGCAATCAGCCCCAGCATTTT.

The CDR3 spells CSVEWDREKTQYF. In nucleotides, the CDR3 is TGCAGCGTTGAATGGGACAGGGAGAAGACCCAGTACTTC. The V gene is TRBV29-1, the J gene TRBJ2-5; the match to TRBD1 covers 9 bases. Germline V gives CDR1 SQVTM, CDR2 ANQGSEA. This CDR3 is built from 13 residues. With V trimmed by 2 bases and J by 6 bases, 4 bases remained unmatched.

The chain is built from TRBV29-1 and TRBJ2-3; D not resolved. This CDR3 is 12 amino acids long. Germline V gene data show CDR1 as SQVTM and CDR2 as ANQGSEA. V shed 1 base and J shed 5 bases, with 7 bases lying between them. CDR3 sequence: CSVEGQLDTQYF. The DNA of the CDR3 is TGCAGCGTTGAAGGCCAACTAGATACGCAGTATTTT.

The rearrangement joins TRBV2 to TRBJ1-1, with 8 nucleotides matching TRBD1. The ends lost 6 bases at V and 3 bases at J; junction bases unmatched: 12. Germline V gene data show CDR1 as SNHLY and CDR2 as FYNNEI. This CDR3 has 16 amino acids. The CDR3 region has the DNA TGTGCCAGCAGGGGGACAGGCTCGACGTGGGACACTGAAGCTTTCTTT. This encodes CASRGTGSTWDTEAFF.

V is TRBV5-1 and J is TRBJ1-1, with D unresolved. Germline values: CDR1 SGHRS, CDR2 YFSETQ. There are 15 residues in the CDR3. The V end was cut by 4 bases, the J end by 0 bases, with 13 bases between. In DNA, the CDR3 is TGCGCCAGCAGCCGAACGACACCTATGAACACTGAAGCTTTCTTT. Its translation is CASSRTTPMNTEAFF.

The V call is TRBV7-3, the J call TRBJ2-7; TRBD1 is a possible D gene (7 bases). CDR1 is SGHTA and CDR2 is FQGTGA in the germline V gene. This CDR3 is built from 13 residues. V lost 4 bases to trimming and J lost 6 bases, with 13 bases between them. This CDR3 is CASSSAGQTEQYF. The CDR3 DNA reads TGTGCCAGCAGCTCCGCGGGACAGACCGAGCAGTACTTC.

This clone occurred a few times. The chain links TRBV18 to TRBJ1-6; D is uncertain. Germline V gene data show CDR1 as KGHSH and CDR2 as LQKENI. The CDR3 has 14 residues. V lost 6 bases to trimming and J lost 10 bases, with 16 bases between them. CDR3 DNA sequence: TGTGCCAGCTCCCCTCCCTCAAGGCAATCACCCCTCCACTTT. Translated, it gives CASSPPSRQSPLHF.

This chain connects TRBV28 to TRBJ2-1, with 11 bases fitting TRBD2. The CDR3 loop spans 19 amino acids. Per germline, CDR1 MDHEN and CDR2 SYDVKM. The V gene end was trimmed by 1 base and the J gene end by 3 bases; junction bases not matched to a gene: 11. This CDR3 reads CASSLLLAGVVRVYNEQFF. The CDR3, as DNA: TGTGCCAGCAGTTTATTACTAGCGGGAGTCGTTCGGGTCTACAATGAGCAGTTCTTC.

The chain is built from TRBV7-6 and TRBJ2-7; tentative D call: TRBD1 (6 bases). Germline-derived CDR1 and CDR2 are SGHVS and FNYEAQ. The CDR3 consists of 14 residues. Trimming pared 4 bases from V and 2 bases from J, leaving 12 bases between. CDR3 amino acids: CASSSQGFAYEQYF. CDR3 in DNA: TGTGCCAGCAGCTCCCAGGGGTTTGCCTACGAGCAGTACTTC.

This clone was observed a handful of times. The chain recombines TRBV13 with TRBJ1-1; D remains ambiguous. Germline-derived CDR1 and CDR2 are PRHDT and FYEKMQ (reference sequence). The CDR3 consists of 13 residues. Trimming shortened V by 8 bases and J by 0 bases, and 10 bases separated the two germline ends. CDR3 bases: TGTGCCAGCGCGTGGGGTTTGAACACTGAAGCTTTCTTT. It translates to CASAWGLNTEAFF.

The genes are TRBV4-1 and TRBJ1-2; 7 nucleotides agree with TRBD1. The germline V gene encodes CDR1 MGHRA and CDR2 YSYEKL. The V gene end was trimmed by 3 bases and the J gene end by 8 bases; junction bases not matched to a gene: 9. This CDR3 contains 14 residues. As DNA, the CDR3 is TGCGCCAGCAGCCAGCCCCGACAGGGTGGCGGCTACACCTTC. This sequence encodes CASSQPRQGGGYTF.

The chain has TRBV10-3 and TRBJ1-2; tentative D call: TRBD1 (6 bases). The germline gives CDR1 ENHRY, CDR2 SYGVKD. Trimming removed 7 bases from V and 4 bases from J, with 13 bases in between. The CDR3 spans 13 residues. CDR3 sequence (DNA): TGTGCCATCAATGCGGCAGGGGCCTATGGCTACACCTTC. This codes for CAINAAGAYGYTF.

V and J are TRBV19 and TRBJ1-5, with a tentative D call TRBD1 (5 bases). Germline loops: CDR1 LNHDA, CDR2 SQIVND (reference sequence). This CDR3 is 14 amino acids long. Trimming took 7 bases from V and 2 from J, leaving 12 bases between them. CDR3 sequence reads: CASNQGSGNQPQHF. The DNA for the CDR3 is TGTGCCAGTAACCAGGGAAGCGGCAATCAGCCCCAGCATTTT.

The rearrangement joins TRBV13 to TRBJ1-5; D is unclear. Trimming removed 4 bases at V and 4 bases at J, with 5 bases between. CDR1 is PRHDT and CDR2 is FYEKMQ in the germline V gene (reference sequence). CDR3 length: 12 residues. CDR3 sequence reads: CASSYKNQPQHF. The CDR3 DNA is TGTGCCAGCAGCTACAAGAATCAGCCCCAGCATTTT.